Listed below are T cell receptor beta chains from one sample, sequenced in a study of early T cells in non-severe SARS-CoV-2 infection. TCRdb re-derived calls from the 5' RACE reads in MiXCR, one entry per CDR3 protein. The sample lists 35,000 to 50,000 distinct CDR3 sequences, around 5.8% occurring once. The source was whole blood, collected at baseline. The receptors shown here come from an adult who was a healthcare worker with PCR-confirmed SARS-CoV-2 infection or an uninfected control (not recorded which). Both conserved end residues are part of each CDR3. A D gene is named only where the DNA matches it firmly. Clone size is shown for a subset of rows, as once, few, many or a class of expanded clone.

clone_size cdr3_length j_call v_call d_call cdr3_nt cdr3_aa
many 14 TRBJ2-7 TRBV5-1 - TGCGCCAGCAGCTTGAACCCCGCAGTGGGCGAGCAGTACTTC CASSLNPAVGEQYF
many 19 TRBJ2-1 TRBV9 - TGTGCCAGCAGCGTAGTAGGCGGGGGCCCGGGGAGCTCCTACAATGAGCAGTTCTTC CASSVVGGGPGSSYNEQFF
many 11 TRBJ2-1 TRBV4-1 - TGCGCCAGCAGCCAAGTCAGGGAGCAGTTCTTC CASSQVREQFF
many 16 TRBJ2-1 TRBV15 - TGTGCCACCAGCTCAGCTTTCGTGACAATGCGGAATGAGCAGTTCTTC CATSSAFVTMRNEQFF
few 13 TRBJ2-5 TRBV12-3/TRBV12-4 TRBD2 TGTGCCAGCAGTCCCTCGCGGGGGGAGACCCAGTACTTC CASSPSRGETQYF
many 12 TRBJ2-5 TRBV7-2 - TGTGCCAGCAGCTTACCAGGGAAGACCCAGTACTTC CASSLPGKTQYF
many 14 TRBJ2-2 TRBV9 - TGTGCCAGCAGCGGGAGAGCAAACACCGGGGAGCTGTTTTTT CASSGRANTGELFF
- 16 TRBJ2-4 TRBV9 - TGTGCCAGCAGCGTAGAGGACTCCTTAGCCAAAAACATTCAGTACTTC CASSVEDSLAKNIQYF
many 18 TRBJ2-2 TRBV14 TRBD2 TGTGCCAGCACCGCGCCGCCGGGGGGGCTTTCGCCTATCGGGGAGCTGTTTTTT CASTAPPGGLSPIGELFF
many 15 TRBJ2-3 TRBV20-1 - TGCAGTGCCACAATCCCGACCCGGGCGGGTGGTACGCAGTATTTT CSATIPTRAGGTQYF
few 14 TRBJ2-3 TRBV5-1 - TGCGCCAGCAGCCCCGGGGGATCCACAGATACGCAGTATTTT CASSPGGSTDTQYF
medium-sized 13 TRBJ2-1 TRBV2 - TGTGCCCGTGGAAGTTATACTTACAATGAGCAGTTCTTC CARGSYTYNEQFF
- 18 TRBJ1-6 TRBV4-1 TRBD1 TGCGCCAGCAGCCAACCCCCCGGAGGGACAGCCTATAATTCACCCCTCCACTTT CASSQPPGGTAYNSPLHF
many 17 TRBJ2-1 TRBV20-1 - TGCAGTGCTAGAGGGCATGGACTTTCAGTACCTTCGGAGGAGCAGTTCTTC CSARGHGLSVPSEEQFF
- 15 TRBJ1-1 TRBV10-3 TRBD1 TGTGCCAGCGCTGAGGGACAGCGGACGAACACTGAAGCTTTCTTT CASAEGQRTNTEAFF
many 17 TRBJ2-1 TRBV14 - TGTGCCAGCAGCCAAGCCGGGCGCGTTCAATGGTACAATGAGCAGTTCTTC CASSQAGRVQWYNEQFF
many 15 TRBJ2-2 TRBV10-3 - TGTGCCATCAAGGCGGAATGGGCGAACACCGGGGAGCTGTTTTTT CAIKAEWANTGELFF
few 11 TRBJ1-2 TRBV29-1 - TGCAGCGTTGAGGGCTGGTATGGCTACACCTTC CSVEGWYGYTF
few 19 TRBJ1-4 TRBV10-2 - TGCGCCAGCAGTGAGTCGAACGGACACCTTCCGCGAGCTAATGAAAAACTGTTTTTT CASSESNGHLPRANEKLFF
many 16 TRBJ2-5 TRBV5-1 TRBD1 TGCGCCAGCAGCCTGACCCCCGGGACAGGGACAGAGACCCAGTACTTC CASSLTPGTGTETQYF
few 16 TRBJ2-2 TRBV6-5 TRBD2 TGTGCCAGCAGTCACCTAGCGGGGGGCAACACCGGGGAGCTGTTTTTT CASSHLAGGNTGELFF
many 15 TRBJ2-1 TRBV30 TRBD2 TGTGCCTGGAGCCTAGCGGGAAAAAGGGCCAATGAGCAGTTCTTC CAWSLAGKRANEQFF
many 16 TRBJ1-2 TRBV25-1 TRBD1 TGTGCCAGCAGTGAGAGAACCGGGACAGGGGAATCTGGCTACACCTTC CASSERTGTGESGYTF
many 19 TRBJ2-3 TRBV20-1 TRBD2 TGCAGTGCTAGAGATCGGCTAGCGGGGAGGCCGGTACTTTTGGATACGCAGTATTTT CSARDRLAGRPVLLDTQYF
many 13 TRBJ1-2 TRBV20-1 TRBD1 TGCAGTGCTGCACGTCCGGGACAGGGGAAGGGGACCTTC CSAARPGQGKGTF
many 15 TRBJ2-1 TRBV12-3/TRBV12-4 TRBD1 TGTGCCAGCAGCCTAGGACAGGGGGCGAGGGATGAGCAGTTCTTC CASSLGQGARDEQFF
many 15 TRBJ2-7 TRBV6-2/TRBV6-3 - TGTGCCAGCAGTTACCGTCAGAGGGGGTCGGGCGAGCAGTACTTC CASSYRQRGSGEQYF
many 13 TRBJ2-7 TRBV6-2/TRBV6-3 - TGTGCCAGCAGTTACCGGGACACCTACGAGCAGTACTTC CASSYRDTYEQYF
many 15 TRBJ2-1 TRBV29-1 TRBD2 TGCAGCGTTGAACCGGGACTAGCTGCCTACAATGAGCAGTTCTTC CSVEPGLAAYNEQFF
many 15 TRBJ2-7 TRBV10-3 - TGTGCCATCAGTGTTGGGGCGGGCGAATCCTACGAGCAGTACTTC CAISVGAGESYEQYF
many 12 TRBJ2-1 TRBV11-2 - TGTGCCAGCAGCGTCCCCTACAATGAGCAGTTCTTC CASSVPYNEQFF
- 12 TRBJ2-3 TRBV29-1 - TGCAGCGTTGATACAGGGACAGATACGCAGTATTTT CSVDTGTDTQYF
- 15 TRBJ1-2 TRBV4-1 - TGCGCCAGCAGCCAAGTGCAGCTGCCTTTTTTTGGCTACACCTTC CASSQVQLPFFGYTF
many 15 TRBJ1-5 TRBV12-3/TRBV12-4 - TGTGCCAGCAGTTTTCGGGACAACAGCAATCAGCCCCAGCATTTT CASSFRDNSNQPQHF
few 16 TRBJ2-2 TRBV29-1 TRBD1 TGCAGCGTCCAAGGGACAGCACTGGCGAACACCGGGGAGCTGTTTTTT CSVQGTALANTGELFF